The clone carrying this T cell receptor beta chain was counted a few times. The antigen is undetermined. The sample contains more than one DNA sequence encoding this CDR3. The data belong to a study of CD8+ T cells in alopecia areata. Across the whole study: Treated patients were given oral tofacitinib, which was dosed at 5 to 10 mg twice daily. Study results and limitations: Scalp sequencing captures resident alphabeta T cells of normal skin too.

Extracted RNA was reverse transcribed into cDNA, the sequencing template. The assay was immunoSEQ multiplex PCR, and TCRdb's table has in-frame clones only and misses some. Counted here are hundreds of thousands of clones, around 67% occurring once; the ten biggest clones make up under 1.5%. CDR1 is SGHRS, CDR2 YFSETQ, per germline. V was cut by 4 bases and J by 0 bases, with 11 bases left in between. The CDR3 extends over 14 amino acids. The sequencing used CD4+ T cells sorted from blood, collected at week 0. The TCR sequence derives from a human donor with alopecia areata. The gene calls are TRBV5-1 and TRBJ2-7; possible D gene TRBD1, 6 bases. The CDR3 DNA reads as TGCGCCAGCAGCGCGGACAGTATCTCCTACGAGCAGTACTTC. This sequence encodes CASSADSISYEQYF.